Each of the 12 T cell receptor beta chains below was sequenced from the same sample in a study of CD8 T cells in ankylosing spondylitis. Antigens of these TCRs are unknown. Each CDR3 protein gets one entry after TCRdb re-called the 5' RACE reads with MiXCR. The sample consists of about 540,000 distinct CDR3 sequences, more than 9.5% of them appearing once. Study-wide points: Apparently characteristic of ankylosing spondylitis blood was a TCR beta motif (eight highly homologous variants).

The sequencing sample was made of blood, either unsorted or a sorted T cell fraction (not recorded which). These receptors originate from a male donor with ankylosing spondylitis.

This clonotype was picked up many times. The J gene is TRBJ2-1, the V gene TRBV10-3, with 11 positions matching TRBD2. Per germline, CDR1 ENHRY and CDR2 SYGVKD. CDR3 size: 16 residues. V was clipped by 6 bases and J by 6 bases; unmatched bases: 10. The CDR3 is CAISDWGLAASNEQFF. In DNA, the CDR3 is TGTGCCATCAGCGATTGGGGACTAGCGGCGTCCAATGAGCAGTTCTTC.

In this sample, this clonotype turned up a few times. The V and J genes are TRBV5-1 and TRBJ2-2, with no clear D. From germline, CDR1 is SGHRS and CDR2 YFSETQ. Trimming cost V 0 bases and J 5 bases, with 17 bases left between them. The CDR3 loop spans 17 amino acids. The CDR3 region is CASSLEGRPDGTGELFF. CDR3 bases: TGCGCCAGCAGCTTGGAGGGAAGGCCGGACGGGACCGGGGAGCTGTTTTTT. Complete variable domain (other parts from reference TRBV5-1 and TRBJ2-2): KAGVTQTPRYLIKTRGQQVTLSCSPISGHRSVSWYQQTPGQGLQFLFEYFSETQRNKGNFPGRFSGRQFSNSRSEMNVSTLELGDSALYLCASSLEGRPDGTGELFFGEGSRLTVL.

This clonotype was seen only a few times. The chain has TRBV20-1 and TRBJ2-7, with 7 bases identical to TRBD2. CDR1 and CDR2 from the germline V gene are DFQATT and SNEGSKA (reference sequence). The CDR3 sequence is 14 residues long. Unmatched junction bases numbered 16, after V lost 5 bases and J lost 9 bases. The CDR3, as DNA: TGCAGTGCTGCCGGGGCTAGCCGGGGGGTCGGGCAGTACTTC. It is translated as CSAAGASRGVGQYF.

This clonotype has a single count. In DNA form, the CDR3 reads TGCGCCAGCAGCTTGGTAGACTACAGACTCCAAGAGACCCAGTACTTC. It yields the protein CASSLVDYRLQETQYF. V gene TRBV5-1 combines with J gene TRBJ2-5; possible D gene TRBD2, 5 bases. Trimming cost V 0 bases and J 1 base, with 13 bases left between them. There are 16 residues in the CDR3. CDR1 is SGHRS, CDR2 YFSETQ, per germline.

This clonotype has a count of ten or more. The chain links TRBV7-8 to TRBJ2-1; TRBD1 or TRBD2 may be the D gene (5 bases each). Trimming removed 7 bases from V and 6 bases from J, with 16 bases in between. Germline CDR1 SGHVS, CDR2 FQNEAQ. The CDR3 consists of 14 residues. CDR3 loop: CASTLRAGSNEQFF. CDR3 bases: TGTGCCAGCACCCTAAGGGCAGGGAGCAATGAGCAGTTCTTC.

This clonotype was observed at least ten times. In DNA, the CDR3 is TGCGCCAGCAGCCCAACTCCGGACATATACAATGAGCAGTTCTTC. As protein: CASSPTPDIYNEQFF. This chain joins TRBV5-1 and TRBJ2-1, with D tentatively TRBD1 (5 bases). Germline CDR1 and CDR2: SGHRS and YFSETQ. The CDR3 is 15 residues long. V was trimmed by 4 bases and J by 4 bases, leaving 15 bases between them. The entire variable domain, with the rest obtained from reference TRBV5-1 and TRBJ2-1, is as follows: KAGVTQTPRYLIKTRGQQVTLSCSPISGHRSVSWYQQTPGQGLQFLFEYFSETQRNKGNFPGRFSGRQFSNSRSEMNVSTLELGDSALYLCASSPTPDIYNEQFFGPGTRLTVL.

V gene TRBV21-1 combines with J gene TRBJ1-1; TRBD1 is the table's D call, not checked against the DNA. TRBV21-1 is flagged as a pseudogene. The CDR3 loop spans 15 amino acids. CDR3 nucleotides: TGTGCCAGCAGCCCCCCTGCCAGGAGGAACACTGAAGCTTTCTTT. Translation: CASSPPARRNTEAFF.

This clonotype was detected only a few times. Since a much larger clone is just one base distant, this may be a read error. The rearrangement uses TRBV5-1 and TRBJ2-1; 9 bases agree with TRBD2. The CDR3 runs to 15 residues. Looked up from germline, CDR1 is SGHRS and CDR2 is YFSETQ. Losses at the gene ends were 0 bases for V and 6 bases for J; bases not matched to a gene: 4. The CDR3 DNA follows: TGCGCCAGCAGCTTGGGACTAGCGGACCTCAATGAGCAGTTCTTC. It yields the protein CASSLGLADLNEQFF.

Only a few counts were recorded for this clonotype. The chain joins TRBV6-5 to TRBJ2-5; D may be TRBD1 or TRBD2 (6 bases each). Germline assignment: CDR1 MNHEY and CDR2 SVGAGI. CDR3 length: 17 residues. With 3 bases removed from V and 1 base from J, the gap between germline ends came to 18 bases. CDR3 coding DNA: TGTGCCAGCAGTTATGTGGGTTGGGGGGCGACCCAAGAGACCCAGTACTTC. Its protein product is CASSYVGWGATQETQYF.

This chain links TRBV20-1 with TRBJ2-3; D remains ambiguous. The V gene's germline CDR1 is DFQATT and CDR2 SNEGSKA (reference sequence). Between the trimmed V and J ends, which lost 3 bases and 5 bases, there was a span of 6 bases. The CDR3 is made up of 11 amino acids. The CDR3 bases are TGCAGTGCTAGCCTCGGAGATACGCAGTATTTT. Residues: CSASLGDTQYF.

This clonotype was detected a few times. The CDR3 loop reads CASSQRQGVVETQYF. For the CDR3, the DNA is TGTGCCAGCAGCCAGAGGCAGGGGGTTGTGGAGACCCAGTACTTC. The J gene is TRBJ2-5, the V gene TRBV7-9, with 7 nucleotides matching TRBD1. Trimming removed 5 bases from V and 5 bases from J; junction bases left unmatched: 11. The CDR3 is made up of 15 amino acids. CDR1 is SEHNR, CDR2 FQNEAQ, per germline (reference sequence).

Only a few counts were recorded for this clonotype. The chain couples TRBV4-2 to TRBJ2-2, with D tentatively TRBD1 or TRBD2 (5 bases each). The CDR3 contains 19 residues. The germline V gene has CDR1 LGHNA and CDR2 YNFKEQ. V was pared by 1 base and J by 7 bases, with 25 bases between. The CDR3 DNA is TGTGCCAGCAGCCAAGCTCAGTGGGAGATGGCACAGAGGGGCGGGGAGCTGTTTTTT. Its protein product is CASSQAQWEMAQRGGELFF.